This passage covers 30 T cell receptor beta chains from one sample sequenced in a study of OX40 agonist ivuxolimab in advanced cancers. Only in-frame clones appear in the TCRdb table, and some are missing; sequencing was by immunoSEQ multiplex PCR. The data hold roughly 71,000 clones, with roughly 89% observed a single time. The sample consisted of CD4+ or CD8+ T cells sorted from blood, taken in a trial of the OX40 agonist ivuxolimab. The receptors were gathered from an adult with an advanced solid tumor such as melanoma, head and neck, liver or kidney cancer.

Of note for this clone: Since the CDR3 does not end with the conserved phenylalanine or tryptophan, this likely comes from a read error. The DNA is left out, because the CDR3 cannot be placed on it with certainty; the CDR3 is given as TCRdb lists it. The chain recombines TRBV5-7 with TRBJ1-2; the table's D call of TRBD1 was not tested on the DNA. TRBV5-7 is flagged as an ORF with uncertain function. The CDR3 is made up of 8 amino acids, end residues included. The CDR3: CASSLLSV.

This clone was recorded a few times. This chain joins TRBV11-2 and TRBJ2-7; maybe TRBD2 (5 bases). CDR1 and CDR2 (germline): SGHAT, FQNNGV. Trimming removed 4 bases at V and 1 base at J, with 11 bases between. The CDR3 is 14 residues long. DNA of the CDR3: TGTGCCAGCAGCTATGGGGAGAAGTCCTACGAGCAGTACTTC. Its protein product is CASSYGEKSYEQYF.

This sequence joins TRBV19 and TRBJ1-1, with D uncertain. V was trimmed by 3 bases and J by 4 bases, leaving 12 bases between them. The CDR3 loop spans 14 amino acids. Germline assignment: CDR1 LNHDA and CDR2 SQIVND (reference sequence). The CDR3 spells CASSIVRSSTEAFF. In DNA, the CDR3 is TGTGCCAGTAGTATTGTGCGGAGTAGCACTGAAGCTTTCTTT.

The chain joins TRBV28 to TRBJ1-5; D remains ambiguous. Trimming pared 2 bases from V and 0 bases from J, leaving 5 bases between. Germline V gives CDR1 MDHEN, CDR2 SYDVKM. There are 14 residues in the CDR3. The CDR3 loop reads CASSLDHSNQPQHF. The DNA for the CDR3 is TGTGCCAGCAGTTTAGACCATAGCAATCAGCCCCAGCATTTT.

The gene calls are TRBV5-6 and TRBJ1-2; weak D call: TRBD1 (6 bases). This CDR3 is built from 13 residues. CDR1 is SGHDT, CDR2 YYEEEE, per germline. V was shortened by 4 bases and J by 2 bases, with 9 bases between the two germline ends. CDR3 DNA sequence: TGTGCCAGCAGCCTCGGACAGAACTATGGCTACACCTTC. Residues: CASSLGQNYGYTF.

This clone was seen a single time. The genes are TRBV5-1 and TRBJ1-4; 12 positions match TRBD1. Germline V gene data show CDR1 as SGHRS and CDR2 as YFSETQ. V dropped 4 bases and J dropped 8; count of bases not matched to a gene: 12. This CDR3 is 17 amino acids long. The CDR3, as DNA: TGCGCCAGCAGCCCCGGGACAGGGGGCGTATCGGAAGAAAAACTGTTTTTT. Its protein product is CASSPGTGGVSEEKLFF.

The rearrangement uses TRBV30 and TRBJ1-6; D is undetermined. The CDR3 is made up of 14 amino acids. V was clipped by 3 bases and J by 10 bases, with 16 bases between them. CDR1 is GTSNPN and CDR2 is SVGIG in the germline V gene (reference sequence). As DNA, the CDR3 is TGTGCCTGGAGCCCTGGAACCTTAGGCTCACCCCTCCACTTT. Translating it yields CAWSPGTLGSPLHF.

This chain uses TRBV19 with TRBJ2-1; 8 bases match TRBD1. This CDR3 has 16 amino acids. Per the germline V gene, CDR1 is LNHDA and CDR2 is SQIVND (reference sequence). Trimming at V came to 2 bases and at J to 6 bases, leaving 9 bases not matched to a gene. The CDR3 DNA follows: TGTGCCAGTAGTATAACGGGACAGGAAAGTAGCAATGAGCAGTTCTTC. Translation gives CASSITGQESSNEQFF. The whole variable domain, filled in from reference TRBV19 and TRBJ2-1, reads DGGITQSPKYLFRKEGQNVTLSCEQNLNHDAMYWYRQDPGQGLRLIYYSQIVNDFQKGDIAEGYSVSREKKESFPLTVTSAQKNPTAFYLCASSITGQESSNEQFFGPGTRLTVL.

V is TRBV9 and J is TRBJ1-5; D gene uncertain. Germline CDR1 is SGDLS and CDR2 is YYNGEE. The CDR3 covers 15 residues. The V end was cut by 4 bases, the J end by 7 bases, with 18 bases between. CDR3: CASSIGPNSRQPQHF. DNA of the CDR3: TGTGCCAGCAGCATAGGACCCAATTCCAGACAGCCCCAGCATTTT.

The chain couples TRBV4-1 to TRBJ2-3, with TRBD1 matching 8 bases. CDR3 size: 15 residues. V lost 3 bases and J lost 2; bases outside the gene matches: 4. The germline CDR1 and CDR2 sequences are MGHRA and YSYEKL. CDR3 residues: CASSHSGQDTDTQYF. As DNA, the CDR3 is TGCGCCAGCAGCCATTCGGGACAGGACACAGATACGCAGTATTTT.

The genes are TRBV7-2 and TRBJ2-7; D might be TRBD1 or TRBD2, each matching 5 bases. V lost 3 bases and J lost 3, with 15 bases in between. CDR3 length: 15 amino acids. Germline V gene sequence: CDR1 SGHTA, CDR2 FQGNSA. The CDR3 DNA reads TGTGCCAGCAGCTTTCAGGGAGTGGGTCACTACGAGCAGTACTTC. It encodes CASSFQGVGHYEQYF.

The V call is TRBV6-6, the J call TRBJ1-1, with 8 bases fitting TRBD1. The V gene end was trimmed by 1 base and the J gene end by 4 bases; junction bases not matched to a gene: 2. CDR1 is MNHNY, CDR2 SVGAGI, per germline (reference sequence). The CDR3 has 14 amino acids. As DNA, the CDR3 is TGTGCCAGCAGTTACTACGGACAGGGCACTGAAGCTTTCTTT. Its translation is CASSYYGQGTEAFF.

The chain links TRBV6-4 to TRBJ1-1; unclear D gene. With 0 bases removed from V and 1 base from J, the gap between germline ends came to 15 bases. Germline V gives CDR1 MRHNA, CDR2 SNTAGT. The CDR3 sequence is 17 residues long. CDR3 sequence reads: CASSDSRAEDENTEAFF. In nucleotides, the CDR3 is TGTGCCAGCAGTGACTCCCGGGCCGAGGACGAGAACACTGAAGCTTTCTTT.

CDR3 DNA: TGTGCCAGCGGGGGGGCAGGGGGAGTGAATGAGCAGTTCTTC. It encodes CASGGAGGVNEQFF. This chain links TRBV6-6 with TRBJ2-1; D is perhaps TRBD1 or TRBD2 (7 bases each). Trimming shortened V by 8 bases and J by 7 bases, and 18 bases separated the two germline ends. The CDR3 loop spans 14 amino acids. The germline V gene encodes CDR1 MNHNY and CDR2 SVGAGI (reference sequence).

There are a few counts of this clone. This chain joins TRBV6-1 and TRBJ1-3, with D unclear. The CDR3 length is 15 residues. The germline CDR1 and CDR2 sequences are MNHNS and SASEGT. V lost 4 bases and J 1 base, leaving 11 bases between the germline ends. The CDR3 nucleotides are TGTGCCAGCAGTGCCTTACTCCAGTCTGGAAACACCATATATTTT. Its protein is CASSALLQSGNTIYF.

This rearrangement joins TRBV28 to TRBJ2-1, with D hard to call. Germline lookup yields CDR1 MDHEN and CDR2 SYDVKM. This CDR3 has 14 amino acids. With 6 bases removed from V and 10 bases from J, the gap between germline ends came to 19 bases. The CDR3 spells CASRLLPASGEQFF. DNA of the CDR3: TGTGCCAGCAGACTACTCCCCGCGTCAGGCGAGCAGTTCTTC. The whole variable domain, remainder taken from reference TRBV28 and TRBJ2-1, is DVKVTQSSRYLVKRTGEKVFLECVQDMDHENMFWYRQDPGLGLRLIYFSYDVKMKEKGDIPEGYSVSREKKERFSLILESASTNQTSMYLCASRLLPASGEQFFGPGTRLTVL.

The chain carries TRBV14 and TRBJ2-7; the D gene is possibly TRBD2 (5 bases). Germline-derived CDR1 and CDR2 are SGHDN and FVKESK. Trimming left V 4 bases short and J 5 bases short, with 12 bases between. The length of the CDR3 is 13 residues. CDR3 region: CASSPRTSHEQYF. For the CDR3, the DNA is TGTGCCAGCAGCCCCCGGACTTCCCACGAGCAGTACTTC.

CDR3 residues: CASSSLPGTGANVLTF. The DNA for the CDR3 is TGTGCCAGCAGTTCCCTGCCAGGGACAGGGGCCAACGTCCTGACTTTC. The chain couples TRBV6-5 to TRBJ2-6; weak D call: TRBD1 (6 bases). The V end lost 4 bases, the J end lost 4 bases, and 14 bases lay between the germline ends. Germline CDR1 is MNHEY and CDR2 is SVGAGI. The CDR3 runs 16 residues.

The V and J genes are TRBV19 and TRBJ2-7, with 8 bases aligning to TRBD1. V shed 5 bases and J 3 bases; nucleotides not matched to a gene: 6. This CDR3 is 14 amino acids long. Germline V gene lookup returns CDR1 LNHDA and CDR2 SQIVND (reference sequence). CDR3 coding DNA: TGTGCCAGTAGTCCCCGGACAGGGAGCTACGAGCAGTACTTC. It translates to CASSPRTGSYEQYF. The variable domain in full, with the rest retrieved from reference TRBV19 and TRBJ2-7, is DGGITQSPKYLFRKEGQNVTLSCEQNLNHDAMYWYRQDPGQGLRLIYYSQIVNDFQKGDIAEGYSVSREKKESFPLTVTSAQKNPTAFYLCASSPRTGSYEQYFGPGTRLTVT.

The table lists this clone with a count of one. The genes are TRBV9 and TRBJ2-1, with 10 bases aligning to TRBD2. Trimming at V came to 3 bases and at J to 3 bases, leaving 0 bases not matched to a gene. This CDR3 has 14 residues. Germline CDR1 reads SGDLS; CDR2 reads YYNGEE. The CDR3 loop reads CASSGTSGYNEQFF. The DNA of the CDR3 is TGTGCCAGCAGCGGGACTAGCGGCTACAATGAGCAGTTCTTC. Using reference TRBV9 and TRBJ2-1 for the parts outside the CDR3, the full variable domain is DSGVTQTPKHLITATGQRVTLRCSPRSGDLSVYWYQQSLDQGLQFLIQYYNGEERAKGNILERFSAQQFPDLHSELNLSSLELGDSALYFCASSGTSGYNEQFFGPGTRLTVL.

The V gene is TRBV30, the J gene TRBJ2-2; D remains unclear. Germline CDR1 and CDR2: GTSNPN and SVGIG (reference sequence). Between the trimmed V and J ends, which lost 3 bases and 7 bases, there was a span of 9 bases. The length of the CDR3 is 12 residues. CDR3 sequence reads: CAWSRAVGELFF. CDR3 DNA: TGTGCCTGGAGCCGTGCGGTCGGGGAGCTGTTTTTT.

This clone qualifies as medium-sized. The CDR3 bases are TGTGCCAGCGGACTAGCGGGGGGACCAACCTACAATGAGCAGTTCTTC. Its protein product is CASGLAGGPTYNEQFF. V usage is TRBV19 and J usage is TRBJ2-1, with 14 bases matching TRBD2. Germline V gives CDR1 LNHDA, CDR2 SQIVND (reference sequence). The CDR3 consists of 16 residues. The V and J ends lost 9 bases and 2 bases, in that order; junction bases with no gene match: 6.

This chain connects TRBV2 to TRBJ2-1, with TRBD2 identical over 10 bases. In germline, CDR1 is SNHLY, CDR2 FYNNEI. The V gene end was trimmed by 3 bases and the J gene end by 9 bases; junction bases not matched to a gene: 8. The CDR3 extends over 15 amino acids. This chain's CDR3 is CASSEASGRAGEQFF. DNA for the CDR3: TGTGCCAGCAGTGAGGCCAGCGGGAGGGCCGGTGAGCAGTTCTTC.

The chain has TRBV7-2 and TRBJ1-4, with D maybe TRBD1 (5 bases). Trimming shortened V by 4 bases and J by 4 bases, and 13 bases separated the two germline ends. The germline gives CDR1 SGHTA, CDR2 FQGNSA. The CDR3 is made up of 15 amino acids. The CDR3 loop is CASSSEGQSNEKLFF. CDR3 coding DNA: TGTGCCAGCAGCTCAGAGGGGCAGAGTAATGAAAAACTGTTTTTT.

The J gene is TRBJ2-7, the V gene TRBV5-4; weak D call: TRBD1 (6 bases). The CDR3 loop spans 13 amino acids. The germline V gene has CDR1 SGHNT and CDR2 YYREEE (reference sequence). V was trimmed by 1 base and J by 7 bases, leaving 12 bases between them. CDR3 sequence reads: CASSLMGAGEQYF. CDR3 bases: TGTGCCAGCAGCTTGATGGGGGCTGGAGAGCAGTACTTC.

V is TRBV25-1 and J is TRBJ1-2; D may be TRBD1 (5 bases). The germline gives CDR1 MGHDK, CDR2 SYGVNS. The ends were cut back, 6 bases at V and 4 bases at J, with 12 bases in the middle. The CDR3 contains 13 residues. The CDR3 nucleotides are TGTGCCAGCAGCCCCGGGGCACCCTATGGCTACACCTTC. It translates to CASSPGAPYGYTF.

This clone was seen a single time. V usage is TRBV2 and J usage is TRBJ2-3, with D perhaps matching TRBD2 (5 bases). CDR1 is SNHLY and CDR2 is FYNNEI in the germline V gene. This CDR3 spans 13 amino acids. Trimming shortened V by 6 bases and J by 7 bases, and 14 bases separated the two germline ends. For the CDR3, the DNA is TGTGCCAGCAGCGTGGACTCGGGAAATACGCAGTATTTT. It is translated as CASSVDSGNTQYF. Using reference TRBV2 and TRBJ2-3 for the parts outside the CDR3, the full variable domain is EPEVTQTPSHQVTQMGQEVILRCVPISNHLYFYWYRQILGQKVEFLVSFYNNEISEKSEIFDDQFSVERPDGSNFTLKIRSTKLEDSAMYFCASSVDSGNTQYFGPGTRLTVL.

CDR3 DNA sequence: TGCGCCAGCAGCTATGACATCGACCTTTACGAGCAGTACTTC. This gives the protein CASSYDIDLYEQYF. The chain carries TRBV5-1 and TRBJ2-7; no clear D. The CDR3 loop spans 14 amino acids. Germline V lookup: CDR1 SGHRS, CDR2 YFSETQ. The ends were cut back, 3 bases at V and 4 bases at J, with 14 bases in the middle.

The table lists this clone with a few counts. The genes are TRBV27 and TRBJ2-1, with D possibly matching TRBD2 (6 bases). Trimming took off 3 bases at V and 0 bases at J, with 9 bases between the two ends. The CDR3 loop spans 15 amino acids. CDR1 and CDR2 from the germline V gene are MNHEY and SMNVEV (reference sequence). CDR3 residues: CASSLGGFSYNEQFF. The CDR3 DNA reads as TGTGCCAGCAGTTTGGGAGGTTTCTCCTACAATGAGCAGTTCTTC.

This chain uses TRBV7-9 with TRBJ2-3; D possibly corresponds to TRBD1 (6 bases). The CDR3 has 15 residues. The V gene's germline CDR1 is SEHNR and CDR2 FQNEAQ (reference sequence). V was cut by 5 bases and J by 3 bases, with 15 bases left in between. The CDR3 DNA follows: TGTGCCAGCAGCCGTTTAGGGGGTTCGACAGATACGCAGTATTTT. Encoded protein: CASSRLGGSTDTQYF.